This T cell receptor (beta chain) emerged from a study of T and B cells in COVID-19 patients. Whole-study context: Of some 21 active-infection patients, fewer than 19 carried comorbidities linked to unfavorable COVID-19 outcome. Study conclusions and caveats: No sequencing was yet done of CD4+, regulatory or CD8+ subsets, or of SARS-CoV-2-responsive or tetramer+ sorted cells. Blood from mildly ill patients while symptomatic, and early samples from severe cases, were scarce. Patients with COVID-19 reportedly showed strongly skewed T cell receptor beta variable and joining gene usage.

This CDR3 spans 15 amino acids. V was shortened by 6 bases and J by 0 bases, with 13 bases between the two germline ends. This clonotype appeared a few times. Its antigen is still unknown. Multiplex PCR with BIOMED2 TRB-A/B primer pools amplified TRB rearrangements. TCRdb analysed the multiplex PCR reads with MiXCR anew, one entry per CDR3 protein. Of 20,000 to 25,000 distinct CDR3 sequences in the sample, just under 30% are singletons; the top ten hold 2.5% to 3.5%. TRB was amplified from around 250-460 ng of blood genomic DNA. This chain joins TRBV12-3 or TRBV12-4 and TRBJ2-3; weak D call: TRBD1 (5 bases). The source material was blood. The TCR sequence derives from a human donor who had recovered from COVID-19. This chain's CDR3 is CASSPDSASTDTQYF. CDR3 DNA sequence: TGTGCCAGCAGCCCTGACAGCGCCAGCACAGATACGCAGTATTTT.